One TCR beta chain is described in this entry. V shed 2 bases and J 8 bases; nucleotides not matched to a gene: 8. The CDR3 is made up of 14 amino acids. Germline V lookup: CDR1 SGHRS, CDR2 YFSETQ. This specimen comes from a study of CD8+ T cells in alopecia areata. The authors sorted CD4+ cells into CD25+CD127- cells for about five patients. Extraction of RNA preceded its reverse transcription into cDNA, which served as the sequencing template. Sequenced by immunoSEQ multiplex PCR; TCRdb stores in-frame clones only, minus some. The sample consists of about 37,000 clones, roughly 53% of them appearing once.

This sequence originates from a human donor with alopecia areata. The rearrangement uses TRBV5-1 and TRBJ1-1; 8 nucleotides match TRBD1. Sequencing was carried out using CD4+ Tregs sorted from blood. For the CDR3, the DNA is TGCGCCAGCAGCTTTTATGTCCGGGACAGGGAAGCTTTCTTT. It is translated as CASSFYVRDREAFF.